One and the same sample provided the 19 T cell receptor beta chains below, sequenced in a study of T-cell reconstitution after alpha-beta-depleted transplantation in children. A library of TCRbeta sequences, prepared with unique molecular identifiers, was generated. TCRdb itself ran the PCR reads through MiXCR, one entry per CDR3 protein. The table shows almost 250,000 distinct CDR3 sequences, with roughly 23% occurring only once. This material consisted of PBMCs, taken before TCRalphabeta/CD19-depleted stem cell transplant. Receptors were obtained from a girl aged 2 to 9 with Fanconi anemia, due to receive a stem cell transplant.

This clonotype was seen at least ten times. The chain carries TRBV5-1 and TRBJ2-1; TRBD2 might be the D (5 bases). There are 17 residues in the CDR3. Germline values: CDR1 SGHRS, CDR2 YFSETQ. The V end lost 0 bases, the J end lost 0 bases, and 13 bases lay between the germline ends. The CDR3: CASSLDVTTSSYNEQFF. The CDR3 nucleotides read TGCGCCAGCAGCTTGGATGTGACTACTAGCTCCTACAATGAGCAGTTCTTC.

The CDR3 bases are TGTGCCAGCAGCGAGCGTCCCGGGACAGGGGACCTTTTTACAGATACGCAGTATTTT. This codes for CASSERPGTGDLFTDTQYF. The rearrangement uses TRBV11-2 and TRBJ2-3, with 10 positions matching TRBD1. The CDR3 runs 19 residues. The V gene's germline CDR1 is SGHAT and CDR2 FQNNGV. Trimming at V came to 5 bases and at J to 3 bases, leaving 17 bases not matched to a gene.

This clonotype was seen repeatedly, ten times or more. This rearrangement joins TRBV20-1 to TRBJ2-3; the D gene is possibly TRBD2 (5 bases). Germline CDR1 is DFQATT and CDR2 is SNEGSKA (reference sequence). V was cut by 4 bases and J by 0 bases, with 14 bases left in between. This CDR3 region has 15 residues. CDR3 amino acids: CSATVRGSSTDTQYF. As DNA, the CDR3 is TGCAGTGCTACTGTTAGAGGGAGTAGCACAGATACGCAGTATTTT.

The J gene is TRBJ2-3, the V gene TRBV24-1; TRBD2 aligns across 7 bases. The CDR3 spans 16 residues. CDR1 is KGHDR, CDR2 SFDVKD, per germline. The V segment lost 3 bases and the J segment 6 bases; nucleotides outside the gene matches: 11. This CDR3 reads CATSDPLGEGWDTQYF. CDR3 coding DNA: TGTGCCACCAGTGATCCCCTCGGGGAGGGGTGGGATACGCAGTATTTT.

This clonotype showed up many times. The rearrangement links TRBV29-1 to TRBJ2-7; D gene ambiguous. This CDR3 region has 13 residues. Trimming removed 4 bases from V and 5 bases from J, with 15 bases in between. In germline, CDR1 is SQVTM, CDR2 ANQGSEA. The CDR3 DNA is TGCAGCGTTGCTCCCCTAGGCGGCGACGAGCAGTACTTC. Translation: CSVAPLGGDEQYF.

The chain combines TRBV29-1 with TRBJ2-5, with 9 bases matching TRBD2. The germline CDR1 and CDR2 sequences are SQVTM and ANQGSEA. The ends lost 7 bases at V and 2 bases at J; junction bases unmatched: 14. There are 16 residues in the CDR3. The CDR3 nucleotides read TGCAGCGCCGGACGGTGGGAGGCGGGAGGGCAAGAGACCCAGTACTTC. Its protein is CSAGRWEAGGQETQYF.

The genes are TRBV20-1 and TRBJ1-4; perhaps TRBD1 as D (5 bases). This CDR3 spans 15 amino acids. The V end lost 3 bases, the J end lost 4 bases, and 15 bases lay between the germline ends. From germline, CDR1 is DFQATT and CDR2 SNEGSKA (reference sequence). The CDR3 protein is CSASGQSRGNEKLFF. The CDR3 DNA reads as TGCAGTGCTAGTGGCCAGTCGAGGGGTAATGAAAAACTGTTTTTT.

The sample holds many counts of this clonotype. This chain joins TRBV20-1 and TRBJ2-5; 8 bases fit TRBD1. CDR3 length equals 14 residues. The trim removed 5 bases at V and 4 bases at J, leaving 9 bases unmatched. Germline CDR1 DFQATT, CDR2 SNEGSKA (reference sequence). The CDR3 reads CSAGRDGQGETQYF. DNA of the CDR3: TGCAGTGCTGGCCGAGATGGACAGGGAGAGACCCAGTACTTC.

This chain joins TRBV28 and TRBJ2-5; D uncertain. The CDR3 extends over 14 amino acids. V dropped 5 bases and J dropped 4 bases, with 14 bases sitting between them. Germline CDR1 and CDR2: MDHEN and SYDVKM. The CDR3 nucleotides are TGTGCCAGCAGTGCAACGGGCTTTGGAGAGACCCAGTACTTC. The encoded protein is CASSATGFGETQYF.

This clonotype was counted at least ten times. The V call is TRBV20-1, the J call TRBJ2-7, with 12 nucleotides matching TRBD2. Germline values: CDR1 DFQATT, CDR2 SNEGSKA (reference sequence). The CDR3 sequence is 14 residues long. With 6 bases clipped from V and 5 bases from J, the junction kept 8 bases outside the gene matches. CDR3 sequence (DNA): TGCAGTGCGATGACTAGCGGGGGAGTCAACGAGCAGTACTTC. Encoded protein: CSAMTSGGVNEQYF.

This clonotype was detected a few times. This chain uses TRBV7-8 with TRBJ2-5, with 12 nucleotides matching TRBD2. The J segment lost 5 bases and the V segment lost 11 bases, leaving 6 bases of the junction unmatched. The CDR3 runs to 13 residues. Germline V gene lookup returns CDR1 SGHVS and CDR2 FQNEAQ. This CDR3 is CASTSGSRETQYF. CDR3 in DNA: TGTGCCTCGACTAGCGGGAGTCGGGAGACCCAGTACTTC.

Only a few counts were recorded for this clonotype. J is TRBJ2-1 and V is TRBV29-1; D remains unclear. The CDR3 covers 12 residues. Germline values: CDR1 SQVTM, CDR2 ANQGSEA. V lost 2 bases to trimming and J lost 8 bases, with 10 bases between them. The CDR3 bases are TGCAGCGTTGAATGGTTGGGGTATGAGCAGTTCTTC. Amino acid sequence: CSVEWLGYEQFF.

This clonotype has a count of ten or more. J is TRBJ1-1 and V is TRBV20-1; D gene ambiguous. The CDR3 spans 11 residues. Germline CDR1 DFQATT, CDR2 SNEGSKA (reference sequence). Between the trimmed V and J ends, which lost 7 bases and 1 base, there was a span of 7 bases. CDR3 sequence: CSEARNTEAFF. Written as DNA, the CDR3 is TGCAGTGAGGCAAGGAACACTGAAGCTTTCTTT.

Many counts were recorded for this clonotype. As DNA, the CDR3 is TGCAGTGCTTCTTCCTCCCTCTACAATGAGCAGTTCTTC. Its translation is CSASSSLYNEQFF. V and J are TRBV20-1 and TRBJ2-1; D call uncertain. In germline, CDR1 is DFQATT, CDR2 SNEGSKA (reference sequence). This CDR3 comprises 13 residues. The germline V and J ends were trimmed by 5 bases and 3 bases, with 11 bases remaining between them.

There are many counts of this clonotype. This rearrangement joins TRBV28 to TRBJ1-2, with 8 bases lining up with TRBD1. There are 13 residues in the CDR3. Trimming removed 3 bases from V and 4 bases from J; junction bases left unmatched: 1. Germline values: CDR1 MDHEN, CDR2 SYDVKM. CDR3 loop: CASSFGTGYGYTF. The CDR3 DNA follows: TGTGCCAGCAGTTTCGGGACAGGCTATGGCTACACCTTC.

This clonotype was recorded many times. This chain connects TRBV18 to TRBJ1-3; perhaps TRBD1 as D (5 bases). Germline values: CDR1 KGHSH, CDR2 LQKENI. The V gene lost 0 bases and the J gene lost 1 base, with 10 bases spanning the gap. This CDR3 spans 16 amino acids. The CDR3 is CASSPPWGLSGNTIYF. The CDR3 DNA is TGTGCCAGCTCACCACCCTGGGGACTGTCTGGAAACACCATATATTTT.

As to this clonotype: One end of the junction does not line up with germline, which may come from a read error. The V and J genes are TRBV7-6 and TRBJ2-5, with D possibly being TRBD1 or TRBD2 (6 bases each). CDR1 is SGHVS and CDR2 is FNYEAQ in the germline V gene. This CDR3 is built from 16 residues. Here the CDR3 reads CASSLAEGGREETPYF. The CDR3 nucleotides read TGTGCCAGCAGCTTAGCCGAGGGGGGAAGAGAGGAGACCCCGTACTTC.

The chain combines TRBV10-1 with TRBJ1-1; D gene uncertain. V was pared by 3 bases and J by 7 bases, with 6 bases between. The CDR3 is made up of 11 amino acids. Germline V lookup: CDR1 WNHNN, CDR2 SYGVQD (reference sequence). This chain's CDR3 is CASSEGREAFF. CDR3 in DNA: TGCGCCAGCAGTGAAGGTCGTGAAGCTTTCTTT.

V usage is TRBV18 and J usage is TRBJ2-7; D is possibly TRBD2 (6 bases). The CDR3 has 17 amino acids. Germline lookup yields CDR1 KGHSH and CDR2 LQKENI. V lost 3 bases, J lost 0 bases, and 18 bases lay in between. CDR3 DNA: TGTGCCAGCTCACCGTTTAGCGGAGCGCCCCTCTCCTACGAGCAGTACTTC. It is translated as CASSPFSGAPLSYEQYF.